Listed here are 31 T cell receptor beta chains from one sample, sequenced in a study of T-cell memory formation after mild COVID-19. TCRdb re-derived calls from the 5' RACE reads in MiXCR, one entry per CDR3 protein. The table has about 55,000 distinct CDR3 sequences, more than 9% seen once. The sequenced material came from PBMCs or a T cell subset sorted from them (not recorded which). All receptors derive from a man between 18 and 35 years old who had mild COVID-19 (a few samples of this study predate the infection). Cell type and time point are not known.

This CDR3 reads CAISGFTSGGAATGELFF. CDR3 DNA sequence: TGTGCCATCAGTGGCTTTACTAGCGGGGGGGCTGCCACCGGGGAGCTGTTTTTT. The chain couples TRBV10-3 to TRBJ2-2; 13 nucleotides align to TRBD2. Germline CDR1 is ENHRY and CDR2 is SYGVKD. Unmatched junction bases numbered 9, after V lost 4 bases and J lost 4 bases. The CDR3 is 18 residues long.

The J gene is TRBJ2-6, the V gene TRBV5-1; the D is unclear. Germline assignment: CDR1 SGHRS and CDR2 YFSETQ. V shed 1 base and J shed 0 bases, with 11 bases lying between them. CDR3 length: 17 amino acids. CDR3 bases: TGCGCCAGCAGCTTGCCAGACATTCGCTCTGGGGCCAACGTCCTGACTTTC. Translated: CASSLPDIRSGANVLTF.

The chain carries TRBV28 and TRBJ2-7, with 8 nucleotides matching TRBD1. Per germline, CDR1 MDHEN and CDR2 SYDVKM. Germline trimming cut 5 bases from V and 3 bases from J; bases unmatched to any gene: 6. The length of the CDR3 is 14 residues. The CDR3 coding sequence is TGTGCCAGCAGTGAGGGACAGGAACTCTACGAGCAGTACGTC. This gives the protein CASSEGQELYEQYV.

This clonotype was observed a few times. The rearrangement uses TRBV7-2 and TRBJ2-7, with 8 bases lining up with TRBD2. This CDR3 spans 13 amino acids. Trimming at V came to 4 bases and at J to 3 bases, leaving 2 bases not matched to a gene. Germline CDR1 reads SGHTA; CDR2 reads FQGNSA. The CDR3 DNA follows: TGTGCCAGCAGCTCAAGCGGGGGCTACGAGCAGTACGTC. Translated: CASSSSGGYEQYV.

The V call is TRBV4-3, the J call TRBJ2-5, with D maybe TRBD2 (5 bases). The CDR3 loop spans 13 amino acids. V was cut by 1 base and J by 5 bases, with 8 bases left in between. Germline CDR1 and CDR2: LGHNA and YSLEER. CDR3 sequence (DNA): TGCGCCAGCAGCCAAGGTATAGCGGAGACCCAGTACTTC. Residues: CASSQGIAETQYF.

The chain joins TRBV6-6 to TRBJ2-5, with D possibly being TRBD2 (7 bases). The germline CDR1 and CDR2 sequences are MNHNY and SVGAGI (reference sequence). The germline V and J ends were trimmed by 5 bases and 5 bases, with 15 bases remaining between them. The CDR3 runs 14 residues. This CDR3 reads CASSIGGRVETQYF. The CDR3 DNA reads as TGTGCCAGCAGTATCGGGGGGCGCGTCGAGACCCAGTACTTC.

This clonotype was seen a few times. The CDR3 loop reads CASIVIPGAGEQYF. The CDR3 coding sequence is TGCGCCAGCATTGTAATTCCGGGGGCTGGCGAGCAGTACTTC. The chain links TRBV5-1 to TRBJ2-7; TRBD1 or TRBD2 may be the D gene (6 bases each). The CDR3 covers 14 residues. Germline values: CDR1 SGHRS, CDR2 YFSETQ. Trimming pared 6 bases from V and 6 bases from J, leaving 19 bases between.

This clonotype was seen a handful of times. The J gene is TRBJ1-3, the V gene TRBV7-3; maybe TRBD1 (5 bases). V shed 3 bases and J shed 2 bases, with 8 bases lying between them. Germline V gene sequence: CDR1 SGHTA, CDR2 FQGTGA. This CDR3 contains 14 residues. The chain's CDR3 is CASSLGPTGNTIYF. For the CDR3, the DNA is TGTGCCAGCAGCTTGGGACCGACTGGAAACACCATATATTTT.

This clonotype was seen just once. This chain connects TRBV10-3 to TRBJ1-2; D not resolved. CDR3 length equals 14 residues. The ends were cut back, 0 bases at V and 6 bases at J, with 11 bases in the middle. In germline, CDR1 is ENHRY, CDR2 SYGVKD. CDR3 region: CAISESALTDGYTF. In DNA form, the CDR3 reads TGTGCCATCAGTGAGTCTGCCCTAACGGATGGCTACACCTTC.

This clonotype was seen repeatedly, ten times or more. This chain connects TRBV6-1 to TRBJ2-5; D is unclear. This CDR3 has 12 residues. Looked up from germline, CDR1 is MNHNS and CDR2 is SASEGT. Trimming shortened V by 3 bases and J by 9 bases, and 11 bases separated the two germline ends. CDR3 DNA: TGTGCCAGCAGTGACGTGGGTATCTCCCAGTACTTC. Its translation is CASSDVGISQYF.

This clonotype was seen ten or more times. The rearrangement links TRBV4-3 to TRBJ2-1; D may match TRBD1 or TRBD2 (7 bases each). CDR3 length: 14 residues. V was cut by 0 bases and J by 7 bases, with 10 bases left in between. Germline V gene lookup returns CDR1 LGHNA and CDR2 YSLEER. In nucleotides, the CDR3 is TGCGCCAGCAGCCAAGACAGGGGGGGGAATGAGCAGTTCTTC. Protein sequence: CASSQDRGGNEQFF.

This clonotype was seen a few times. This sequence joins TRBV20-1 and TRBJ2-1; D might be TRBD1 (6 bases). CDR3 length: 12 amino acids. The germline gives CDR1 DFQATT, CDR2 SNEGSKA (reference sequence). The V end was cut by 6 bases, the J end by 15 bases, with 21 bases between. DNA for the CDR3: TGCAGTGCCACAAACTCCGGGACACGGGCGTTCTTC. Translating gives CSATNSGTRAFF.

There are many counts of this clonotype. This chain uses TRBV5-1 with TRBJ2-3; 10 positions match TRBD1. The V and J ends lost 2 bases and 6 bases, in that order; junction bases with no gene match: 9. The CDR3 sequence is 16 residues long. Germline lookup yields CDR1 SGHRS and CDR2 YFSETQ. The CDR3 nucleotides are TGCGCCAGCAGCTTCGATCCCGGGACAGGGGCGGATACGCAGTATTTT. Translated: CASSFDPGTGADTQYF.

This clonotype appeared many times. The chain is built from TRBV4-3 and TRBJ2-2; D perhaps matches TRBD2 (6 bases). There are 18 residues in the CDR3. Trimming took 0 bases from V and 5 from J, leaving 19 bases between them. CDR1 and CDR2 (germline): LGHNA, YSLEER. CDR3 amino acids: CASSQDPPMLGGTGELFF. CDR3 nucleotides: TGCGCCAGCAGCCAAGATCCGCCGATGTTGGGAGGAACCGGGGAGCTGTTTTTT.

This clonotype was found a few times. V is TRBV4-1 and J is TRBJ1-5; D might be TRBD1 (5 bases). Per the germline V gene, CDR1 is MGHRA and CDR2 is YSYEKL. V lost 0 bases and J 5 bases, leaving 11 bases between the germline ends. The CDR3 is made up of 15 amino acids. The CDR3 DNA follows: TGCGCCAGCAGCCAAGACCGGGACTCATATCAGCCCCAGCATTTT. Translated, it gives CASSQDRDSYQPQHF.

The rearrangement uses TRBV7-9 and TRBJ2-3; D not certain. This CDR3 has 13 amino acids. Per germline, CDR1 SEHNR and CDR2 FQNEAQ (reference sequence). V was clipped by 5 bases and J by 3 bases, with 9 bases between them. The CDR3 DNA reads as TGTGCCAGCAGCACCCGAGGAACAGATACGCAGTATTTT. It codes for CASSTRGTDTQYF.

In this sample, this clonotype turned up a few times. Here the CDR3 DNA reads TGTGCCAGCAGTTATGGGGTGGCCTACGAGCAGTACTTC. Its protein product is CASSYGVAYEQYF. The rearrangement uses TRBV6-5 and TRBJ2-7; no firm D call. The CDR3 extends over 13 amino acids. Trimming pared 3 bases from V and 2 bases from J, leaving 8 bases between. The V gene's germline CDR1 is MNHEY and CDR2 SVGAGI.

The rearrangement links TRBV7-2 to TRBJ2-5; D unclear. The V gene's germline CDR1 is SGHTA and CDR2 FQGNSA. V shed 2 bases and J shed 1 base, with 8 bases lying between them. The CDR3 extends over 14 amino acids. The CDR3 nucleotides are TGTGCCAGCAGCTTACGGCCGGGCCAAGAGACCCAGTACTTC. This codes for CASSLRPGQETQYF.

The V gene is TRBV7-2, the J gene TRBJ2-5; no definite D call. Trimming removed 0 bases from V and 4 bases from J, with 6 bases in between. CDR3 length: 13 amino acids. Germline values: CDR1 SGHTA, CDR2 FQGNSA. CDR3 protein: CASSLAVGETQYF. CDR3 sequence (DNA): TGTGCCAGCAGCTTAGCCGTAGGAGAGACCCAGTACTTC. The whole variable domain, filled in from reference TRBV7-2 and TRBJ2-5, reads GAGVSQSPSNKVTEKGKDVELRCDPISGHTALYWYRQSLGQGLEFLIYFQGNSAPDKSGLPSDRFSAERTGGSVSTLTIQRTQQEDSAVYLCASSLAVGETQYFGPGTRLLVL.

The chain uses TRBV6-2 or TRBV6-3 and TRBJ1-2, with TRBD1 matching over 10 bases. CDR1 is MNHEY and CDR2 is SVGEGT in the germline V gene. The CDR3 sequence is 14 residues long. The V and J ends lost 6 bases and 8 bases, in that order; junction bases with no gene match: 9. CDR3 residues: CASRKTGGLAGYTF. The DNA of the CDR3 is TGTGCCAGCAGAAAGACAGGGGGCCTGGCCGGCTACACCTTC.

This clonotype has at least ten counts. This chain connects TRBV5-1 to TRBJ2-5; no definite D call. The germline gives CDR1 SGHRS, CDR2 YFSETQ. The V end lost 0 bases, the J end lost 2 bases, and 14 bases lay between the germline ends. The CDR3 has 16 residues. CDR3 residues: CASSLGWQTIQETQYF. CDR3 DNA: TGCGCCAGCAGCTTGGGCTGGCAGACAATTCAAGAGACCCAGTACTTC.

This chain uses TRBV14 with TRBJ2-3; the D is unclear. The V end lost 2 bases, the J end lost 4 bases, and 7 bases lay between the germline ends. CDR3 length equals 13 residues. Germline V gives CDR1 SGHDN, CDR2 FVKESK. CDR3 amino acids: CASSQNVADTQYF. The CDR3 DNA reads TGTGCCAGCAGCCAAAATGTAGCAGATACGCAGTATTTT.

The V call is TRBV6-2 or TRBV6-3, the J call TRBJ1-6; 9 nucleotides line up with TRBD1. The CDR3 totals 16 residues. Germline CDR1 MNHEY, CDR2 SVGEGT. V lost 2 bases and J lost 9; bases outside the gene matches: 8. The CDR3 sequence: CASSYRDRVTGSPLHF. In nucleotides, the CDR3 is TGTGCCAGCAGTTACCGGGACAGGGTTACGGGTTCACCCCTCCACTTT.

The chain is built from TRBV12-5 and TRBJ2-5, with TRBD1 as a possible D gene (5 bases). CDR3 length equals 14 residues. Germline lookup yields CDR1 LGHNT and CDR2 FRNRAP. V was pared by 5 bases and J by 2 bases, with 12 bases between. CDR3 DNA sequence: TGTGCTAGTGGTGAAGACAGCCTGCAAGAGACCCAGTACTTC. Translation: CASGEDSLQETQYF.

This clonotype has only a few counts. The chain couples TRBV6-2 or TRBV6-3 to TRBJ1-1, with 10 bases fitting TRBD1. This CDR3 has 16 residues. Germline-derived CDR1 and CDR2 are MNHEY and SVGEGT. J gave up 3 bases and V 3 bases, and 7 bases lay outside the gene matches. CDR3 sequence: CASSYLKGTGDTEAFF. The CDR3 DNA reads as TGTGCCAGCAGTTATCTCAAAGGGACAGGGGACACTGAAGCTTTCTTT.

This clonotype was counted ten times or more. The chain couples TRBV5-1 to TRBJ2-2; 12 bases fit TRBD1. Germline V gives CDR1 SGHRS, CDR2 YFSETQ. This CDR3 contains 15 residues. With 4 bases clipped from V and 5 bases from J, the junction kept 3 bases outside the gene matches. CDR3: CASSPGQGATGELFF. The CDR3 nucleotides read TGCGCCAGCAGCCCGGGACAGGGGGCAACCGGGGAGCTGTTTTTT.

This clonotype was counted only a few times. The rearrangement uses TRBV6-2 or TRBV6-3 and TRBJ2-2, with 7 bases that match TRBD1. With 4 bases clipped from V and 1 base from J, the junction kept 12 bases outside the gene matches. Germline CDR1 is MNHEY and CDR2 is SVGEGT. CDR3 length: 18 amino acids. CDR3 residues: CASSWGVSGTVNTGELFF. The CDR3 DNA is TGTGCCAGCAGTTGGGGAGTCTCCGGGACAGTGAACACCGGGGAGCTGTTTTTT.

This clonotype was counted only a few times. J is TRBJ1-5 and V is TRBV20-1; 10 bases match TRBD1. The CDR3 loop spans 14 amino acids. V gave up 4 bases and J gave up 3 bases; unmatched junction bases: 3. Germline CDR1 is DFQATT and CDR2 is SNEGSKA (reference sequence). Here the CDR3 reads CSAMGQGINQPQHF. CDR3 in DNA: TGCAGTGCTATGGGACAGGGGATCAATCAGCCCCAGCATTTT.

The V call is TRBV5-1, the J call TRBJ2-5; no clear D gene. The germline V and J ends were trimmed by 0 bases and 2 bases, with 14 bases remaining between them. Germline lookup yields CDR1 SGHRS and CDR2 YFSETQ. This CDR3 region has 16 residues. DNA of the CDR3: TGCGCCAGCAGCTTGGCCCCCCCGATGGGGCAAGAGACCCAGTACTTC. Translated: CASSLAPPMGQETQYF.

This clonotype was observed a handful of times. This chain connects TRBV12-3 or TRBV12-4 to TRBJ1-1; D possibly corresponds to TRBD1 (6 bases). Trimming stripped 4 bases from V and 2 bases from J, with 11 bases between. This CDR3 has 14 amino acids. CDR3 loop: CASSWTAVNTEAFF. The DNA for the CDR3 is TGTGCCAGCAGTTGGACAGCCGTAAACACTGAAGCTTTCTTT.

The chain links TRBV30 to TRBJ1-6; D not certain. Between the trimmed V and J ends, which lost 0 bases and 7 bases, there was a span of 7 bases. The CDR3 totals 13 residues. The germline gives CDR1 GTSNPN, CDR2 SVGIG (reference sequence). The CDR3 loop is CAWSVHQNSPLHF. In DNA, the CDR3 is TGTGCCTGGAGTGTACATCAGAATTCACCCCTCCACTTT.